The clone carrying this TCR beta chain was recorded a few times. Its antigen is not known. This specimen belongs to a study of beta chain features in type 1 diabetes. Study results and caveats: Shortening that was moderate but significant affected the TCRB CDR3s of Type 1 diabetes patients in all four CD4+ subsets.

Trimming left V 6 bases short and J 8 bases short, with 20 bases between. Germline-derived CDR1 and CDR2 are SGHAT and FQNNGV. The CDR3 totals 15 residues. All of the isolated RNA was reverse transcribed, so expressed TCRB transcripts were sequenced. Sequencing used immunoSEQ multiplex PCR; TCRdb keeps in-frame clones, though not all of them. The data show 600,000 to 700,000 clones, with around an eighth seen just once and 0.09% to 0.15% held by the top ten. There was one heparinised blood draw per donor, averaging around 120 mL. The TCR sequence derives from a man aged 25-45 years with type 1 diabetes. J is TRBJ2-1 and V is TRBV11-2; the D gene could be TRBD1 or TRBD2 (5 bases each). The specimen was naive CD4+ T cells from blood. CDR3 region: CASSPGTSERDEQFF. CDR3 nucleotides: TGTGCCAGCAGTCCGGGGACCTCAGAGAGAGATGAGCAGTTCTTC.